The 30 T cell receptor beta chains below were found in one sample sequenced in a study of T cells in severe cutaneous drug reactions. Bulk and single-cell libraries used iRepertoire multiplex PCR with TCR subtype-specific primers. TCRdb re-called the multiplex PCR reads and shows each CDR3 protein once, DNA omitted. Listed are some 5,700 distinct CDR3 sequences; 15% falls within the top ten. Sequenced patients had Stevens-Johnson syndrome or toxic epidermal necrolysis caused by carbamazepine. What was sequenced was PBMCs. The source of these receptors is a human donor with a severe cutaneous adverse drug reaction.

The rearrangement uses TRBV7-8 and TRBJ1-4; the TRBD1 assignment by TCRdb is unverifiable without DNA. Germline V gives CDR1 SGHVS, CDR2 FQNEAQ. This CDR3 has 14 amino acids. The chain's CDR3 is CASSPGTGWEKLFF.

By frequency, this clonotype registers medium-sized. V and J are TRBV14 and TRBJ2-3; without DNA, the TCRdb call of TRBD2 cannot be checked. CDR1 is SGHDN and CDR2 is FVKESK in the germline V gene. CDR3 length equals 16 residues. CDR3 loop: CASSPGTSGIWDTQYF.

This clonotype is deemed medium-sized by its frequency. CDR3 residues: CASSLGETQYF. The chain is built from TRBV3-1 and TRBJ2-5. The CDR3 covers 11 residues. Germline values: CDR1 LGHDT, CDR2 YNNKEL (reference sequence).

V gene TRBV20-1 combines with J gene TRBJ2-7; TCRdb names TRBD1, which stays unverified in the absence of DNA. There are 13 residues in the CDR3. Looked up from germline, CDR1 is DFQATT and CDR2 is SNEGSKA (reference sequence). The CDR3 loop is CSARVDSQGEQYF.

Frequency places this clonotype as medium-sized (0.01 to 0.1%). The CDR3 reads CASSFEGGEQFF. The J gene is TRBJ2-1, the V gene TRBV27; TCRdb's D call of TRBD1 is untestable without DNA. Per the germline V gene, CDR1 is MNHEY and CDR2 is SMNVEV (reference sequence). The CDR3 runs to 12 residues.

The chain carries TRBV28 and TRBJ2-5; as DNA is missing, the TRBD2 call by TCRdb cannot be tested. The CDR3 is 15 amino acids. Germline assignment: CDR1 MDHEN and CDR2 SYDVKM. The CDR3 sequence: CASSLYRETRETQYF.

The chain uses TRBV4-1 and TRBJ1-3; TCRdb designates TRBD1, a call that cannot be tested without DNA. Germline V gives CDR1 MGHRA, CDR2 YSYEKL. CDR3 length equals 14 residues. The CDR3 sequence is CASGVWGPGNTIYF.

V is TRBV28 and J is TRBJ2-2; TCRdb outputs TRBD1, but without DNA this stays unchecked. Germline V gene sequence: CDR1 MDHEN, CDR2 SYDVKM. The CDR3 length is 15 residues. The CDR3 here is CASSPDRAGTGELFF.

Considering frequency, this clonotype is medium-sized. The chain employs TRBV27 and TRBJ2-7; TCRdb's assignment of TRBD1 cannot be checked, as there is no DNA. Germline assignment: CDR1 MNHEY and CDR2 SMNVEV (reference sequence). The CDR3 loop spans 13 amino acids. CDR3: CASSIRGGYEQYF.

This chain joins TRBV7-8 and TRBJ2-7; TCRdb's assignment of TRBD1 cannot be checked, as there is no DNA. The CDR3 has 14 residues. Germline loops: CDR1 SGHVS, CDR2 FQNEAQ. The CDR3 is CASSLDGGLYEQYF.

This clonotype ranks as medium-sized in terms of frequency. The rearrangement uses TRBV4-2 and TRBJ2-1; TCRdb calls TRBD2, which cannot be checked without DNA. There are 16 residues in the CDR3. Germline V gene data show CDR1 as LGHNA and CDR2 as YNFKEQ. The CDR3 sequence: CASSQDGTSAYNEQFF.

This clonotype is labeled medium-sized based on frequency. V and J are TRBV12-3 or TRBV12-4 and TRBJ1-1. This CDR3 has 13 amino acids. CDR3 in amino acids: CASSLTGGYEAFF.

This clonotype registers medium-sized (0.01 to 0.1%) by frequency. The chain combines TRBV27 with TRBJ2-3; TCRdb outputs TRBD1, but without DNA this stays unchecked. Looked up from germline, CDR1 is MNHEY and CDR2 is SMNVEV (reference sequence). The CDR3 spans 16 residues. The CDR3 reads CASSLGTQLSTDTQYF.

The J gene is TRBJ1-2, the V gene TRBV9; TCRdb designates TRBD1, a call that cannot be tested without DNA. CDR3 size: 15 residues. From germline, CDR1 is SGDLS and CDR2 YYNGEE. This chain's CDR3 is CASSAPRGGGYGYTF.

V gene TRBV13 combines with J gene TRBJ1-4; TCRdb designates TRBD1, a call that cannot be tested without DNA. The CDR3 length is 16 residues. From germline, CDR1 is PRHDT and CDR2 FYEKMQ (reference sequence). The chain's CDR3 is CASSLGQGDVDEKLFF.

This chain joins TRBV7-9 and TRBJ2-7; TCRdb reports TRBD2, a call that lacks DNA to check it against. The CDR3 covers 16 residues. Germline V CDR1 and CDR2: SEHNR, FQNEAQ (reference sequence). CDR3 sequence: CASSSEEGLALHEQYF.

CDR3 sequence reads: CASSQDPGGPNEQFF. The chain uses TRBV4-2 and TRBJ2-1; there is no DNA to check the TCRdb D call of TRBD2. CDR1 LGHNA and CDR2 YNFKEQ come from the germline V gene. There are 15 residues in the CDR3.

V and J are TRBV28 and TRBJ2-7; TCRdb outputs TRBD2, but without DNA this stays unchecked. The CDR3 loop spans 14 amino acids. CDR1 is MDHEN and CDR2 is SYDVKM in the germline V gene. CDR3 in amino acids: CASSSPPPPYEQYF.

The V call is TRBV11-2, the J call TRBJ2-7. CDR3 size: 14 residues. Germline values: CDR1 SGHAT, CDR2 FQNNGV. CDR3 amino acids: CASSLDWPVDEQYF.

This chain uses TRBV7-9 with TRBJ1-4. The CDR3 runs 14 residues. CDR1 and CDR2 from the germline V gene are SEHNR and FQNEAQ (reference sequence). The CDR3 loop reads CASSLRATNEKLFF.

CDR3 sequence: CASSLLGPPYEQYF. The gene calls are TRBV6-1 and TRBJ2-7; as DNA is missing, the TRBD2 call by TCRdb cannot be tested. The germline V gene has CDR1 MNHNS and CDR2 SASEGT. The CDR3 covers 14 residues.

The chain's CDR3 is CASSEVAGGYNEQFF. The chain carries TRBV2 and TRBJ2-1; TCRdb designates TRBD2, a call that cannot be tested without DNA. In germline, CDR1 is SNHLY, CDR2 FYNNEI. The CDR3 sequence is 15 residues long.

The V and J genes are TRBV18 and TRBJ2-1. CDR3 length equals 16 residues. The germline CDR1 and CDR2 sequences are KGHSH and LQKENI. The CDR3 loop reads CASSRPLGSSYNEQFF.

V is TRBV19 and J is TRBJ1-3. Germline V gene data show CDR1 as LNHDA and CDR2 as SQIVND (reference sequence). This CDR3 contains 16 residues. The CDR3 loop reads CASTKYALSSGNTIYF.

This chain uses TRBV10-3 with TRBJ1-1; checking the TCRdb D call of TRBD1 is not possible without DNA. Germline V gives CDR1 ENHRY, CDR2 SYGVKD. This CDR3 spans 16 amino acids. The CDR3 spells CAISELDSRQNTEAFF.

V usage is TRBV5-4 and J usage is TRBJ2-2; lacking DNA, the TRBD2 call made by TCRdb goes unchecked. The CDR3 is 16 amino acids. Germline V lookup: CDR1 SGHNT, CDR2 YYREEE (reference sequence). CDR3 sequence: CASSLRGGANTGELFF.

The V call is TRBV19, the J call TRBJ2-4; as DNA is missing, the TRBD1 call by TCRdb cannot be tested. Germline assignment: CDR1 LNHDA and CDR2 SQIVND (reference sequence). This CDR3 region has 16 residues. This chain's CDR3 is CASTSGTSWAKNIQYF. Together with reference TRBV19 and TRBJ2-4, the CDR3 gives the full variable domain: DGGITQSPKYLFRKEGQNVTLSCEQNLNHDAMYWYRQDPGQGLRLIYYSQIVNDFQKGDIAEGYSVSREKKESFPLTVTSAQKNPTAFYLCASTSGTSWAKNIQYFGAGTRLSVL.

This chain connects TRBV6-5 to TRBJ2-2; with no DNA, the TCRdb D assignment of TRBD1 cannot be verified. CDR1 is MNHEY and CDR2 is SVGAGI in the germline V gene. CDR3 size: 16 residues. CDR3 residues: CASSYSDGGYTGELFF.

This CDR3 is CATSDSTQREGEQFF. The chain recombines TRBV24-1 with TRBJ2-1; TCRdb picks TRBD2, but there is no DNA to check that call. Germline V gene sequence: CDR1 KGHDR, CDR2 SFDVKD. The CDR3 has 15 amino acids.

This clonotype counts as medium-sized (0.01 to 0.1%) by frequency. This CDR3 is CASSEGSGLLQPQHF. This chain uses TRBV6-1 with TRBJ1-5. CDR3 length equals 15 residues. Per the germline V gene, CDR1 is MNHNS and CDR2 is SASEGT.